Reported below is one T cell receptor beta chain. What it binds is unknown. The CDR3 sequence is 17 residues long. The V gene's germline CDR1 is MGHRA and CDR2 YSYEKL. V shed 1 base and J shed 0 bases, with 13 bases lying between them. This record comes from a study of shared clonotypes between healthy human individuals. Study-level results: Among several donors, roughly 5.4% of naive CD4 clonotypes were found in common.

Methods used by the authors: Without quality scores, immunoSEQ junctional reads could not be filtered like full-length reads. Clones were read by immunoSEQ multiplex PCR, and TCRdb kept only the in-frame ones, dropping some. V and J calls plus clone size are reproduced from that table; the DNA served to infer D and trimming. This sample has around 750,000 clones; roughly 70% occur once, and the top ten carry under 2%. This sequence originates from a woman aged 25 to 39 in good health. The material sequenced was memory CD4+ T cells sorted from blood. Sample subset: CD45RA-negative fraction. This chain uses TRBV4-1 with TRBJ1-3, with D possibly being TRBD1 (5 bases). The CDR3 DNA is TGCGCCAGCAGCCAAGGACAGCGGCAAAACTCTGGAAACACCATATATTTT. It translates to CASSQGQRQNSGNTIYF.